This TCR beta chain was sequenced during a study of cytomegalovirus exposure and HLA in healthy donors. Amplification used 60 Vbeta primers and 13 Jbeta primers. Repertoires were generated with immunoSEQ multiplex PCR, while TCRdb's copy carries only in-frame clones and drops some. In the table there are 100,000 or so clones, approximately 70% of which are singletons. Remarks on this clone: Its matching antigen is unknown.

The CDR3 extends over 16 amino acids. The V gene end was trimmed by 4 bases and the J gene end by 2 bases; junction bases not matched to a gene: 6. Germline V gives CDR1 SEHNR, CDR2 FQNEAQ (reference sequence). Regarding the study as a whole: Relative to equally common others, HLA-associated TCR beta chains showed greater clonal expansion in a later analysis. A reported reduction in N-insertions relative to the roughly 610-donor mean was seen in an Asian-associated ancestry cluster in a later analysis.

The sequence was collected from a middle-aged man in good health and CMV-seropositive. The J gene is TRBJ1-3, the V gene TRBV7-9, with 9 positions matching TRBD1. Sequencing was done on a sample of PBMCs. In DNA, the CDR3 is TGTGCCAGCAGCTCCGGGACAGGGAGAACTGGAAACACCATATATTTT. Translated: CASSSGTGRTGNTIYF.